Below, one T cell receptor (beta chain) is given with its context. What antigen it recognizes has not been identified. Base qualities are missing; no much larger clone stands one base away. The data were taken from a study of blood T cell repertoires in COVID-19 (TCRdb year 2020). Background for the entire study: Samples from collaborators originated in the United States, Italy and Spain and spanned both the acute and convalescent phases of COVID-19. The prospective study material was composed of cDNA or gDNA derived from T cells, B-cell-depleted T cells, or PBMCs. The repertoires were made available in a free public database intended to serve as a resource for research on the immune response to SARS-CoV-2. Deeply sampled blood TCRbeta repertoires from subjects exposed to, actively infected with, or recovered from COVID-19 were included in the dataset. The sample metadata nearly always contained a de-identified subject ID, COVID-19 status, age in years and sex. Samples came from the ongoing ImmuneRACE study (first 160 participants) plus 1,254 subjects from 6 global collaborators. Where HLA class I and class II types were available, the types were taken from metadata supplied by the sample provider, not from assay-based typing. Findings and caveats that apply to the study as a whole: Clinical and demographic metadata were provided uncurated, with the amount varying by source and participant.

Inclusive of the bounding cysteine and phenylalanine, the CDR3 is 12 residues long. Solely the CDR3 DNA is kept, with 36 bases framed from the first base. For CDR1 and CDR2, the germline V gene lists SQVTM and ANQGSEA. V sheds 7 bases and J sheds 4 bases, leaving 13 bases between their ends. TCRbeta CDR3 regions were amplified from genomic DNA by means of the immunoSEQ Assay, a bias-controlled multiplex PCR. The source study handled its data this way. Within the assay, amplification of reference gene primers was used to estimate how many nucleated cells each sample contained. To quantify the absolute abundance of each unique TCRbeta CDR3 rearrangement, sequence reads were collapsed and filtered. Productive Simpson clonality was computed per sample as the square root of Simpson's diversity index over productive rearrangements. TCRdb's version of the immuneACCESS table is confined to in-frame rearrangements and falls short of the full clone set. An unresolved V gene accounts for under half of the shortfall where checked; the remainder is of unknown origin. Clonal size and the V and J genes are those of that table, whereas D and trimming came from the DNA. In all, the sample holds 250,000 to 350,000 clones, and under 95% of those were seen once. Less than 20% of the sample is held by the ten biggest clonotypes.

Participants in the prospective study were enrolled through a virtual design, were aged roughly 18 to 100 years, and lived in roughly 25 United States geographic areas. In the prospective study, participants were assigned to cohorts based on the clinical history participants reported in a screening survey and a study questionnaire. Recovered participants in ImmuneRACE Cohort 3 were defined as having two consecutive negative NP/OP PCR tests, clearance from a healthcare professional, or resolution of symptoms. In the prospective study, whole blood, serum and a nasopharyngeal or oropharyngeal swab were collected from each participant by mobile phlebotomists. Participants in the prospective study had the option to provide additional blood draws and questionnaires over an approximately two-month period. Prospective study blood samples were shipped either frozen or at room temperature before DNA extraction.

The chain is assembled from TRBV29-1 and TRBJ1-1; TRBD1 could be the D gene, as 6 bases match. The sequenced material came from PBMCs or T cells enriched from blood (not recorded which). The receptor was isolated from a woman aged 25-40 years who had recovered from COVID-19. The CDR3 protein is CSARRGGTEAFF. The DNA sequence is TGCAGCGCCCGGCGAGGGGGCACTGAAGCTTTCTTT.